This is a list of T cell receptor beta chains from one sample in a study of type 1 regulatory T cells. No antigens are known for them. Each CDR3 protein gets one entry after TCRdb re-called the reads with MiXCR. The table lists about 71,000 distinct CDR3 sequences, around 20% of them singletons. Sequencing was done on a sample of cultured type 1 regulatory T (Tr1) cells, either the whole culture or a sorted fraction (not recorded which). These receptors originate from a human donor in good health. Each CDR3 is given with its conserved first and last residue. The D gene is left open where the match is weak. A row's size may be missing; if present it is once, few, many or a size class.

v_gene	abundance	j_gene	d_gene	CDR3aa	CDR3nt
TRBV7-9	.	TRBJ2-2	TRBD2	CASRRAGNTGELFF	TGTGCCAGCAGAAGAGCGGGAAACACCGGGGAGCTGTTTTTT
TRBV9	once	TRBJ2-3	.	CASSVIPYTDTQYF	TGTGCCAGCAGCGTAATACCCTACACAGATACGCAGTATTTT
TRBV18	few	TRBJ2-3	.	CASLRGTDTQYF	TGTGCCAGCTTAAGAGGCACAGATACGCAGTATTTT
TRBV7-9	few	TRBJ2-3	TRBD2	CASSLLAGDVDTQYF	TGTGCCAGCAGCTTGTTAGCGGGAGATGTAGATACGCAGTATTTT
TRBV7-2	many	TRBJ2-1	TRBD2	CASSPQLAGRGNEQFF	TGTGCCAGCAGCCCGCAACTAGCGGGAAGGGGTAATGAGCAGTTCTTC
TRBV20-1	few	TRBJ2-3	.	CSASPSTDTQYF	TGCAGTGCTAGTCCCAGCACAGATACGCAGTATTTT
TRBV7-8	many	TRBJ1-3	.	CASSLASRGAGNTIYF	TGTGCCAGCAGCTTAGCGAGCAGGGGCGCTGGAAACACCATATATTTT
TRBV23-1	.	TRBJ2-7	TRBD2	CASSQPSGRSHEQYF	TGCGCCAGCAGTCAACCTAGCGGGAGGTCCCACGAGCAGTACTTC
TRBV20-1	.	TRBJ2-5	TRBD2	CSAATSGRPTQYF	TGCAGTGCTGCCACTAGCGGGAGGCCTACCCAGTACTTC
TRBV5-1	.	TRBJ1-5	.	CASSSDGGDDQPQHF	TGCGCCAGCAGCTCCGATGGGGGGGATGATCAGCCCCAGCATTTT
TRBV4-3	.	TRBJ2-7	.	CASSRGAQAEQYF	TGCGCCAGCAGCCGGGGGGCCCAAGCCGAGCAGTACTTC
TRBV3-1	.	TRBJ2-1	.	CTSSSRANEQFF	TGTACCAGCAGCTCCCGAGCTAATGAGCAGTTCTTC
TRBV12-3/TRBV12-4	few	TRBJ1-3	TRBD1	CASSTGQGGGPGNTIYF	TGTGCCAGCAGTACGGGACAGGGTGGAGGGCCTGGAAACACCATATATTTT
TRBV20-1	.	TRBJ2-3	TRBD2	CSATLAGRTDTQYF	TGCAGTGCTACACTAGCGGGGCGCACAGATACGCAGTATTTT
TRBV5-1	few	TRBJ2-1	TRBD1	CASSYGQVVLPRNEQFF	TGCGCCAGCAGCTACGGACAGGTAGTTTTACCGCGCAATGAGCAGTTCTTC
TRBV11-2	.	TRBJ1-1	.	CASSLILGINTEAFF	TGTGCCAGCAGCTTAATCCTCGGGATCAACACTGAAGCTTTCTTT
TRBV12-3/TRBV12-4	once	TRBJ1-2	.	CASSLGRSGDNYGYTF	TGTGCCAGCAGCCTGGGACGGTCCGGGGATAACTATGGCTACACCTTC
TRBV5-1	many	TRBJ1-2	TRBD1	CASSHRDSDYGYTF	TGCGCCAGCAGCCACCGGGACAGCGACTATGGCTACACCTTC
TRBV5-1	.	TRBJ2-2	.	CASSLGDRYTGELFF	TGCGCCAGCAGCCTGGGTGACAGATACACCGGGGAGCTGTTTTTT
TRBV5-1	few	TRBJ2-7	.	CASSWDVGEQYF	TGCGCCAGCAGCTGGGATGTTGGCGAGCAGTACTTC
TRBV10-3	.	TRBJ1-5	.	CAISPTGSEQPQHF	TGTGCCATCAGTCCCACAGGGTCCGAGCAGCCCCAGCATTTT
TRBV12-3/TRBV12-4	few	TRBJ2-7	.	CASSFLTGEQYF	TGTGCCAGCAGTTTTCTCACCGGTGAGCAGTACTTC
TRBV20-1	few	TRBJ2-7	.	CSARGPGLEQYF	TGCAGTGCTAGAGGCCCTGGTTTGGAGCAGTACTTC
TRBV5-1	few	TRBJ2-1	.	CASSLAGSTKNEQFF	TGCGCCAGCAGCTTGGCGGGGAGTACTAAAAATGAGCAGTTCTTC
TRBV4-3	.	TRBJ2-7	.	CASSQVSSGASYEQYF	TGCGCCAGCAGCCAAGTCTCGTCGGGAGCTTCGTACGAGCAGTACTTC
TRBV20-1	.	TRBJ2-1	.	CSALPEPYNEQFF	TGCAGTGCCCTACCGGAGCCCTACAATGAGCAGTTCTTC
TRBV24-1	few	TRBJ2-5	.	CATSDPGRGVQYF	TGTGCCACCAGTGATCCCGGGCGCGGGGTCCAGTACTTC
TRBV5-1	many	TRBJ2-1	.	CASSLEESSYNEQFF	TGCGCCAGCAGCTTGGAGGAAAGCTCCTACAATGAGCAGTTCTTC
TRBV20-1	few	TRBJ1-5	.	CSASFPDRSPNQPQHF	TGCAGTGCTAGTTTTCCGGACCGATCCCCCAATCAGCCCCAGCATTTT
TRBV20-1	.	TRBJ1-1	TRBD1	CSASPDRAAFF	TGCAGTGCTAGTCCCGACAGGGCAGCTTTCTTT
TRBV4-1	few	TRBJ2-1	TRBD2	CASSQDPAGGPYEQFF	TGCGCCAGCAGCCAAGATCCAGCGGGAGGGCCCTATGAGCAGTTCTTC